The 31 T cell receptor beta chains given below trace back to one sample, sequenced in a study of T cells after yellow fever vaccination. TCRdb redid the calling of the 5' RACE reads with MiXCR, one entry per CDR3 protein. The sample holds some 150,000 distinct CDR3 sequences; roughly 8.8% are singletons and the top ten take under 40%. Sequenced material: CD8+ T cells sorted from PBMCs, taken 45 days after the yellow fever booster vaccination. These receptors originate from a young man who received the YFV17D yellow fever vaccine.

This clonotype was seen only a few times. CDR3 DNA sequence: TGTGCCAGCAGTACACCTGGGACGAGGGTCGGTGGCTACACCTTC. It is translated as CASSTPGTRVGGYTF. The genes are TRBV6-2 or TRBV6-3 and TRBJ1-2, with TRBD1 as a possible D gene (5 bases). Trimming shortened V by 5 bases and J by 7 bases, and 20 bases separated the two germline ends. Germline CDR1 is MNHEY and CDR2 is SVGEGT. This CDR3 is built from 15 residues.

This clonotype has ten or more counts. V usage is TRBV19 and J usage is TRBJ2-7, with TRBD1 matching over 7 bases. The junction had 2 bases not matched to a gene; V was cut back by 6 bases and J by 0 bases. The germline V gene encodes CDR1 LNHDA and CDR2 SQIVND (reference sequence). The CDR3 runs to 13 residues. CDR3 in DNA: TGTGCCAGTAGCGCAGGGGGCTCCTACGAGCAGTACTTC. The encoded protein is CASSAGGSYEQYF.

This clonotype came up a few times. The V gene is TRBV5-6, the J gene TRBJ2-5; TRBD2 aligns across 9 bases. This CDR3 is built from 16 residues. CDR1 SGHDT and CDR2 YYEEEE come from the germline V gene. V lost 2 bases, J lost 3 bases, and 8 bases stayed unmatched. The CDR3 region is CASSFLPSGAKETQYF. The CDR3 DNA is TGTGCCAGCAGCTTTTTGCCTAGCGGGGCGAAAGAGACCCAGTACTTC.

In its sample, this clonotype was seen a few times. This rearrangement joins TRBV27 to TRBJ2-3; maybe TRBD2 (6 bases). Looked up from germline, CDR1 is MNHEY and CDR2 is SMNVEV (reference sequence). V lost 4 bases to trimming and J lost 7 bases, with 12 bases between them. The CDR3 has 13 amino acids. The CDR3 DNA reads TGTGCCAGCAGTTCGATGACTAGTAATACGCAGTATTTT. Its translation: CASSSMTSNTQYF.

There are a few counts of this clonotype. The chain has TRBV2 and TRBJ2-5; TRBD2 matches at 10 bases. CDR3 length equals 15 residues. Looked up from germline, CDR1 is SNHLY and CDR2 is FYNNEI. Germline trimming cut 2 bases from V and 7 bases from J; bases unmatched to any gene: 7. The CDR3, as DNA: TGTGCCAGCAGTGAACCCAGCGGGGGGGCCGGGACCCAGTACTTC. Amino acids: CASSEPSGGAGTQYF. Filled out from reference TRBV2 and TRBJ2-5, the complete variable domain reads EPEVTQTPSHQVTQMGQEVILRCVPISNHLYFYWYRQILGQKVEFLVSFYNNEISEKSEIFDDQFSVERPDGSNFTLKIRSTKLEDSAMYFCASSEPSGGAGTQYFGPGTRLLVL.

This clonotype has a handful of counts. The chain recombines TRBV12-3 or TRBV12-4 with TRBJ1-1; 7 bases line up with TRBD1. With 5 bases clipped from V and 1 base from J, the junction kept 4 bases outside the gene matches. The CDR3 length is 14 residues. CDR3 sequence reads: CASSRGQSNTEAFF. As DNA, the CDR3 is TGTGCCAGCAGTCGGGGACAGTCGAACACTGAAGCTTTCTTT.

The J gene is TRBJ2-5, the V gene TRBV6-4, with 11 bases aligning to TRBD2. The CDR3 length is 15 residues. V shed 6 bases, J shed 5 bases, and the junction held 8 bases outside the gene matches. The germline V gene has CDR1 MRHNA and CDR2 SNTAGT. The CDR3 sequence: CASSATTSGVETQYF. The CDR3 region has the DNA TGTGCCAGCAGCGCTACGACTAGCGGGGTGGAGACCCAGTACTTC.

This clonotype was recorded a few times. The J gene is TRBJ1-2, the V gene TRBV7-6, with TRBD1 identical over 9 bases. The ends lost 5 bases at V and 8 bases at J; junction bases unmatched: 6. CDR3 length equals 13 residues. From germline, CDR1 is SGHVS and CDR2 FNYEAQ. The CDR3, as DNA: TGTGCCAGCAGCCCAAGGACAGGGGACGGCTACACCTTC. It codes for CASSPRTGDGYTF.

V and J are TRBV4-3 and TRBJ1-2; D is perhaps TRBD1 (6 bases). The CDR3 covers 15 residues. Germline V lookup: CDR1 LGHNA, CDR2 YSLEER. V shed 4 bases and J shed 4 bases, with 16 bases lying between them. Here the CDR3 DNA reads TGCGCCAGCAGCCGGGGAGTAGGGGGTAGCTATGGCTACACCTTC. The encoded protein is CASSRGVGGSYGYTF.

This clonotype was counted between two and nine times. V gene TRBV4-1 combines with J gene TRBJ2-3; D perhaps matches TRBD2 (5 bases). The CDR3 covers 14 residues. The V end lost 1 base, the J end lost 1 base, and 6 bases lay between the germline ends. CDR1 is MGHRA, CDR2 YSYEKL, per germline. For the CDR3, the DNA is TGCGCCAGCAGCCAAGTGGAGGGCACAGATACGCAGTATTTT. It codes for CASSQVEGTDTQYF.

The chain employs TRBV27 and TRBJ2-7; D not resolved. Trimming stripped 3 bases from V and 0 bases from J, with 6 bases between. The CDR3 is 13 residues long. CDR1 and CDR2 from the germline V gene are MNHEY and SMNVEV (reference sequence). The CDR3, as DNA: TGTGCCAGCAGTTTCGAAGGCTCCTACGAGCAGTACTTC. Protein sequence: CASSFEGSYEQYF.

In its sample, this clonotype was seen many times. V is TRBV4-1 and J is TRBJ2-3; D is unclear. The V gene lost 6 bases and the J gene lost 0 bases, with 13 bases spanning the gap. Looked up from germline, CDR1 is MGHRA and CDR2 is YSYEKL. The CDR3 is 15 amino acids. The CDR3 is CASRDTTSSTDTQYF. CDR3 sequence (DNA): TGCGCCAGCAGGGATACCACTTCTAGCACAGATACGCAGTATTTT.

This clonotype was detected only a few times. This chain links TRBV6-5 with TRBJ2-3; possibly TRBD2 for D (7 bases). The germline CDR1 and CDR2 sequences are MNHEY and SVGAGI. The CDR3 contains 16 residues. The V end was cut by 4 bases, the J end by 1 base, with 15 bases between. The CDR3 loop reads CASSLLGGGRTDTQYF. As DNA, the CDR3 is TGTGCCAGCAGTTTATTAGGCGGGGGCCGCACAGATACGCAGTATTTT.

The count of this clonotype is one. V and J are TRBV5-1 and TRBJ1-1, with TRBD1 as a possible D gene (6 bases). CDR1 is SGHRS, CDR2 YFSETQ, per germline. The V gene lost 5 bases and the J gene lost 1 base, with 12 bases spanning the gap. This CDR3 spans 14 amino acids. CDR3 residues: CASSKGGWNTEAFF. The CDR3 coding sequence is TGCGCCAGCAGTAAGGGGGGCTGGAACACTGAAGCTTTCTTT.

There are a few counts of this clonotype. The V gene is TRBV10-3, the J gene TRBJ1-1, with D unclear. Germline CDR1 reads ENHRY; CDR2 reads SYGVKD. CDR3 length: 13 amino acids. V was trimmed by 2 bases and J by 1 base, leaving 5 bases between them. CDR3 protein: CAISETANTEAFF. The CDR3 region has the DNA TGTGCCATCAGTGAGACAGCGAACACTGAAGCTTTCTTT.

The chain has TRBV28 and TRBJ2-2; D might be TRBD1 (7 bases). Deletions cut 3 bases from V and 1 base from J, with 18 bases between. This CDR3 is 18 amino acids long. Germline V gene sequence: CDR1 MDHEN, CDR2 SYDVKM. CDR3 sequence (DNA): TGTGCCAGCAGTTTTGAACTTGGGGGGACAGAGAACACCGGGGAGCTGTTTTTT. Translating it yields CASSFELGGTENTGELFF.

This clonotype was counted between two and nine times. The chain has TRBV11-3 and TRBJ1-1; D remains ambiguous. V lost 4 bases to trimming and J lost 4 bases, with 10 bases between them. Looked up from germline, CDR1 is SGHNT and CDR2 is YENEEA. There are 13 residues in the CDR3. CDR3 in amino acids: CASSSNWGTEAFF. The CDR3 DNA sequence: TGTGCCAGCAGCTCCAACTGGGGCACTGAAGCTTTCTTT. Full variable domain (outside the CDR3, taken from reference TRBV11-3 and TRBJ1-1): EAGVVQSPRYKIIEKKQPVAFWCNPISGHNTLYWYLQNLGQGPELLIRYENEEAVDDSQLPKDRFSAERLKGVDSTLKIQPAELGDSAVYLCASSSNWGTEAFFGQGTRLTVV.

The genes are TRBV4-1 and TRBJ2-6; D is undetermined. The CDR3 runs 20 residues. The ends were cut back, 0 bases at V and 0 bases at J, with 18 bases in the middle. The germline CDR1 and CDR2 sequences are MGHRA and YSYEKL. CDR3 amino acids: CASSQDNFWFVGSGANVLTF. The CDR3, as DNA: TGCGCCAGCAGCCAAGATAATTTTTGGTTCGTGGGCTCTGGGGCCAACGTCCTGACTTTC.

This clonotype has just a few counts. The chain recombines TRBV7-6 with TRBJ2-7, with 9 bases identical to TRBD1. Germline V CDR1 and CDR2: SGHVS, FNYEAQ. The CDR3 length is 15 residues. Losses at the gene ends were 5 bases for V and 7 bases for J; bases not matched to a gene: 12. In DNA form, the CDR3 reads TGTGCCAGCAGCGACCCAGCGAGACAGGGGGGAGAGCAGTACTTC. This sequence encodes CASSDPARQGGEQYF.

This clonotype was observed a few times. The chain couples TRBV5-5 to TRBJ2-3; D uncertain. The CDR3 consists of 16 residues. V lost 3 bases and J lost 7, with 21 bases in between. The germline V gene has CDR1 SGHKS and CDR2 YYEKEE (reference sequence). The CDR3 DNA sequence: TGTGCCAGCAGCTCGCCCGTTAGGTCCGAGAGCCATACGCAGTATTTT. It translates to CASSSPVRSESHTQYF.

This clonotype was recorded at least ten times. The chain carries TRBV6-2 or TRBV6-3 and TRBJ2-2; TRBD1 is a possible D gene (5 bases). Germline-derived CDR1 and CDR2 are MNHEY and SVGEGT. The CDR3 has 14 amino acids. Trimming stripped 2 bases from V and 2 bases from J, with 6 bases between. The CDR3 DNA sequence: TGTGCCAGCAGTTACGACAGCAACACCGGGGAGCTGTTTTTT. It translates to CASSYDSNTGELFF.

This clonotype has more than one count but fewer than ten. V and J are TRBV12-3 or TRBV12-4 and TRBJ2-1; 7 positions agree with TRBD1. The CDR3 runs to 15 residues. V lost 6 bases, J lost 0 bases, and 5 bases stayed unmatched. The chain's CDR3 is CASSRTGDSYNEQFF. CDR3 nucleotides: TGTGCCAGCAGCCGAACAGGGGACTCCTACAATGAGCAGTTCTTC.

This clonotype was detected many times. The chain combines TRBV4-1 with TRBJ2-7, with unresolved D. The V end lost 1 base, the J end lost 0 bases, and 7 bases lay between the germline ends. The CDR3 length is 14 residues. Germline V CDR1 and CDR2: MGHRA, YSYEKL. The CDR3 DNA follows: TGCGCCAGCAGCCAAGGCGAATCCTCCTACGAGCAGTACTTC. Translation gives CASSQGESSYEQYF.

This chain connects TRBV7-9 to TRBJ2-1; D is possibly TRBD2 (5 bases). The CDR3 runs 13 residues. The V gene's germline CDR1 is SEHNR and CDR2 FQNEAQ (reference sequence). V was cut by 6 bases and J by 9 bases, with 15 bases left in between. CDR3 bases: TGTGCCAGCAGGGACGAGGGCGTGAGTGAGCAGTTCTTC. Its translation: CASRDEGVSEQFF.

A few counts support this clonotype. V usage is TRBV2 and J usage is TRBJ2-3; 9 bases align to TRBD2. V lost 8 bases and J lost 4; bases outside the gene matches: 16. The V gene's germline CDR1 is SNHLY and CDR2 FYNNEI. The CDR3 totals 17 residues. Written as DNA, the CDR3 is TGTGCCAGCCCCCGCTCTCCGGGCGGGGGGGCATCAGATACGCAGTATTTT. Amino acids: CASPRSPGGGASDTQYF.

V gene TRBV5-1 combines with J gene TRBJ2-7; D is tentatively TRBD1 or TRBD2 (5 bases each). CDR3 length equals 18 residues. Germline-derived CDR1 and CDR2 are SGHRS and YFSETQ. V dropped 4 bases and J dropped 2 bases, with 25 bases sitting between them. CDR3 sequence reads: CASSPTPDRGRATYEQYV. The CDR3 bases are TGCGCCAGCAGCCCAACACCCGACAGAGGGCGGGCTACCTACGAGCAGTACGTC.

In DNA, the CDR3 is TGTGCCAGCAGTGACGTCTCAAACACCGGGGAGCTGTTTTTT. This gives the protein CASSDVSNTGELFF. V gene TRBV6-2 or TRBV6-3 combines with J gene TRBJ2-2; unclear D gene. The CDR3 has 14 amino acids. The ends were cut back, 5 bases at V and 2 bases at J, with 9 bases in the middle. Germline CDR1 reads MNHEY; CDR2 reads SVGEGT.

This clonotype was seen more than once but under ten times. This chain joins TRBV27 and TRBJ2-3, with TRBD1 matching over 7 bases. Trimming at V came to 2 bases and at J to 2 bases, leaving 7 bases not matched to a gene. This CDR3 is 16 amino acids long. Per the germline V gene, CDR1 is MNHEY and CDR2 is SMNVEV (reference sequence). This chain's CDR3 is CASSLDRASYTDTQYF. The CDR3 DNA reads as TGTGCCAGCAGTTTAGACAGGGCATCCTACACAGATACGCAGTATTTT.

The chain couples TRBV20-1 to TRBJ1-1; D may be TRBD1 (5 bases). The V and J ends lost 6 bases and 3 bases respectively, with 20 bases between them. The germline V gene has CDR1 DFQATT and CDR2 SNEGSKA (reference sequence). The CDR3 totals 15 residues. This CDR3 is CSAIAPPGGDTEAFF. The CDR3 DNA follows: TGCAGTGCGATTGCCCCCCCGGGAGGGGACACTGAAGCTTTCTTT.

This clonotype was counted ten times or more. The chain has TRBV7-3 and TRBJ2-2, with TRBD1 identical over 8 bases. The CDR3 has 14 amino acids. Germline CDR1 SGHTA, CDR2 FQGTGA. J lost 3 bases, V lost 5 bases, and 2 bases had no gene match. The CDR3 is CASSPTGDTGELFF. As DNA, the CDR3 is TGTGCCAGCAGCCCGACAGGGGACACCGGGGAGCTGTTTTTT.

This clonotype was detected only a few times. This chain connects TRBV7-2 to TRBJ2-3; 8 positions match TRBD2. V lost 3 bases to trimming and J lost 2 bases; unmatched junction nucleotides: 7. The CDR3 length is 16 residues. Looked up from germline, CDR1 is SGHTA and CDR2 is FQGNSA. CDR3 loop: CASSFAAGVITDTQYF. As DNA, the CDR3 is TGTGCCAGCAGCTTTGCAGCGGGGGTCATCACAGATACGCAGTATTTT.